These 27 T cell receptor beta chains were all obtained from the same sample, sequenced in a study of identical twins. Using its own MiXCR run on the 5' RACE reads, TCRdb lists one record per CDR3 protein. The table records about 690,000 distinct CDR3 sequences, 6.1% of them present only once. The specimen was naive T cells sorted from blood. All receptors come from a man aged 18 to 29 in good health.

Ten or more counts support this clonotype. This chain joins TRBV29-1 and TRBJ2-7; either TRBD1 or TRBD2 may fit D (6 bases each). Trimming stripped 6 bases from V and 2 bases from J, with 14 bases between. Germline CDR1 SQVTM, CDR2 ANQGSEA. CDR3 size: 13 residues. The CDR3 nucleotides read TGCAGCGTCCGGGGGACACTAGCCTACGAGCAGTACTTC. It codes for CSVRGTLAYEQYF.

This chain uses TRBV29-1 with TRBJ2-1; 7 bases are a match to TRBD2. The CDR3 sequence is 13 residues long. Germline CDR1 is SQVTM and CDR2 is ANQGSEA. J was trimmed by 5 bases and V by 4 bases; bases with no gene match: 5. Here the CDR3 DNA reads TGCAGCGTTGCCCCTAGCGGCCACAATGAGCAGTTCTTC. It encodes CSVAPSGHNEQFF.

Many counts were recorded for this clonotype. J is TRBJ2-7 and V is TRBV18; 9 bases match TRBD1. Germline V CDR1 and CDR2: KGHSH, LQKENI. The CDR3 runs to 14 residues. J gave up 6 bases and V 4 bases, and 7 bases lay outside the gene matches. The CDR3 protein is CASSLRTGDSEQYV. CDR3 DNA sequence: TGTGCCAGCTCACTAAGGACAGGGGATAGCGAGCAGTACGTC.

This clonotype was seen a few times. The chain recombines TRBV19 with TRBJ2-1; TRBD2 agrees at 7 bases. V lost 0 bases to trimming and J lost 7 bases; unmatched junction nucleotides: 3. Germline CDR1 and CDR2: LNHDA and SQIVND (reference sequence). There are 14 residues in the CDR3. The CDR3 is CASSIDHGGNEQFF. CDR3 sequence (DNA): TGTGCCAGTAGTATAGACCACGGGGGGAATGAGCAGTTCTTC.

J is TRBJ2-2 and V is TRBV4-3; 7 bases fit TRBD2. Germline-derived CDR1 and CDR2 are LGHNA and YSLEER. The CDR3 totals 17 residues. Germline trimming cut 0 bases from V and 6 bases from J; bases unmatched to any gene: 10. The CDR3 sequence is CASSQDLGEGRPGELFF. In nucleotides, the CDR3 is TGCGCCAGCAGCCAAGATTTGGGGGAGGGCCGGCCCGGGGAGCTGTTTTTT.

This clonotype has a handful of counts. The V gene is TRBV11-2, the J gene TRBJ2-3, with TRBD2 matching 7 bases. Unmatched junction bases numbered 11, after V lost 7 bases and J lost 4 bases. Germline lookup yields CDR1 SGHAT and CDR2 FQNNGV. CDR3 size: 15 residues. The CDR3 protein is CASNPKGSGPDTQYF. In nucleotides, the CDR3 is TGTGCCAGCAACCCGAAGGGTAGCGGGCCAGATACGCAGTATTTT.

This clonotype was recorded at least ten times. The V call is TRBV20-1, the J call TRBJ2-2; D not certain. Trimming removed 3 bases at V and 1 base at J, with 15 bases between. Germline CDR1 is DFQATT and CDR2 is SNEGSKA (reference sequence). The CDR3 contains 16 residues. The CDR3 DNA is TGCAGTGCTAGTAGCCCAATCCAGCGGAACACCGGGGAGCTGTTTTTT. This translates into CSASSPIQRNTGELFF.

This clonotype turned up a few times. V usage is TRBV12-3 or TRBV12-4 and J usage is TRBJ1-5, with D hard to call. Trimming pared 4 bases from V and 5 bases from J, leaving 12 bases between. The CDR3 consists of 14 residues. The CDR3 region has the DNA TGTGCCAGCAGTTCGAGGACGGAGGATCAGCCCCAGCATTTT. Encoded protein: CASSSRTEDQPQHF.

This clonotype showed up many times. The gene calls are TRBV20-1 and TRBJ2-3, with 8 nucleotides matching TRBD2. The CDR3 is 19 amino acids. V lost 1 base, J lost 0 bases, and 15 bases stayed unmatched. Germline values: CDR1 DFQATT, CDR2 SNEGSKA (reference sequence). In DNA form, the CDR3 reads TGCAGTGCTAGAGCCAACTTTGCTCTGGCGGGAGGTAGCACAGATACGCAGTATTTT. Protein sequence: CSARANFALAGGSTDTQYF.

This chain links TRBV4-1 with TRBJ2-1; 14 nucleotides line up with TRBD2. V dropped 0 bases and J dropped 6; count of bases not matched to a gene: 7. CDR1 is MGHRA, CDR2 YSYEKL, per germline. The CDR3 length is 18 residues. CDR3 bases: TGCGCCAGCAGCCAAGATCCTTACGGGACTAGCGGGAGCAATGAGCAGTTCTTC. Its protein is CASSQDPYGTSGSNEQFF.

The sample holds many counts of this clonotype. The CDR3 coding sequence is TGTGCCAGCAGCGAGAGACCCGTCCAAGGCTACACCTTC. The encoded protein is CASSERPVQGYTF. V and J are TRBV12-3 or TRBV12-4 and TRBJ1-2; no firm D call. The CDR3 consists of 13 residues. V lost 6 bases to trimming and J lost 8 bases, with 16 bases between them.

There are many counts of this clonotype. This chain joins TRBV10-3 and TRBJ1-5; TRBD1 aligns across 7 bases. Looked up from germline, CDR1 is ENHRY and CDR2 is SYGVKD. With 7 bases clipped from V and 4 bases from J, the junction kept 4 bases outside the gene matches. The CDR3 sequence is 13 residues long. The CDR3 DNA reads as TGTGCCATCAATCCGGGACAGAATCAGCCCCAGCATTTT. Translated: CAINPGQNQPQHF.

This clonotype has just a few counts. The genes are TRBV7-8 and TRBJ1-5; TRBD1 agrees at 7 bases. This CDR3 has 16 residues. Losses at the gene ends were 0 bases for V and 6 bases for J; bases not matched to a gene: 8. Germline V gives CDR1 SGHVS, CDR2 FQNEAQ. The CDR3, as DNA: TGTGCCAGCAGCTTAGCGCAAAGGGGGCCGGGTCAGCCCCAGCATTTT. Its translation is CASSLAQRGPGQPQHF.

This clonotype was observed at least ten times. The chain recombines TRBV10-3 with TRBJ2-3, with D possibly TRBD2 on 6 matching bases. Germline V lookup: CDR1 ENHRY, CDR2 SYGVKD. V shed 6 bases and J shed 1 base, with 11 bases lying between them. This CDR3 contains 14 residues. The CDR3 is CAISSSARTDTQYF. Here the CDR3 DNA reads TGTGCCATCAGCTCTAGCGCTCGCACAGATACGCAGTATTTT.

J is TRBJ1-4 and V is TRBV27; the D is unclear. The V end lost 10 bases, the J end lost 8 bases, and 14 bases lay between the germline ends. The V gene's germline CDR1 is MNHEY and CDR2 SMNVEV (reference sequence). The CDR3 runs 12 residues. The CDR3 here is CATMDLSEKLFF. The CDR3 region has the DNA TGTGCCACCATGGACTTAAGCGAAAAACTGTTTTTT. Full variable domain (missing parts from reference TRBV27 and TRBJ1-4): EAQVTQNPRYLITVTGKKLTVTCSQNMNHEYMSWYRQDPGLGLRQIYYSMNVEVTDKGDVPEGYKVSRKEKRNFPLILESPSPNQTSLYFCATMDLSEKLFFGSGTQLSVL.

This chain uses TRBV10-3 with TRBJ1-2, with TRBD1 as a possible D gene (5 bases). This CDR3 has 14 amino acids. V lost 0 bases and J 8 bases, leaving 13 bases between the germline ends. Looked up from germline, CDR1 is ENHRY and CDR2 is SYGVKD. In DNA form, the CDR3 reads TGTGCCATCAGTGAGTCTTCCAGGGCGGTAGGCTACACCTTC. This gives the protein CAISESSRAVGYTF.

The chain is built from TRBV7-8 and TRBJ1-2; D remains unclear. The CDR3 has 14 amino acids. CDR1 is SGHVS, CDR2 FQNEAQ, per germline. The V and J ends lost 5 bases and 8 bases respectively, with 18 bases between them. The CDR3 DNA is TGTGCCAGCAGCCCCCGTCGGTGGGCGGACGGCTACACCTTC. Protein sequence: CASSPRRWADGYTF.

This clonotype was detected many times. The rearrangement joins TRBV5-1 to TRBJ2-2; D could derive from TRBD1 or TRBD2 (5 bases each). CDR3 length equals 15 residues. The germline V gene encodes CDR1 SGHRS and CDR2 YFSETQ. V lost 4 bases to trimming and J lost 4 bases, with 14 bases between them. The CDR3 nucleotides read TGCGCCAGCAGCCGGGAACCCAGGGCCACCGGGGAGCTGTTTTTT. It specifies CASSREPRATGELFF.

This clonotype has ten or more counts. The V call is TRBV4-3, the J call TRBJ2-4, with TRBD2 identical over 12 bases. The germline V gene has CDR1 LGHNA and CDR2 YSLEER. With 4 bases clipped from V and 6 bases from J, the junction kept 7 bases outside the gene matches. The CDR3 sequence is 16 residues long. CDR3 amino acids: CASSPTTSGSRNIQYF. The CDR3 DNA sequence: TGCGCCAGCAGCCCGACGACTAGCGGGAGTAGAAACATTCAGTACTTC.

The V gene is TRBV20-1, the J gene TRBJ2-3; 7 nucleotides agree with TRBD1. The CDR3 covers 15 residues. The germline CDR1 and CDR2 sequences are DFQATT and SNEGSKA (reference sequence). Losses at the gene ends were 6 bases for V and 3 bases for J; bases not matched to a gene: 12. The CDR3 spells CSAPKVTGATDTQYF. The DNA for the CDR3 is TGCAGTGCCCCAAAAGTAACAGGGGCTACAGATACGCAGTATTTT.

In its sample, this clonotype was seen a few times. V is TRBV28 and J is TRBJ2-7; D gene uncertain. CDR1 is MDHEN, CDR2 SYDVKM, per germline. The CDR3 consists of 15 residues. Trimming pared 1 base from V and 0 bases from J, leaving 10 bases between. For the CDR3, the DNA is TGTGCCAGCAGTTTATCCAGGATTCACTCCTACGAGCAGTACTTC. Encoded protein: CASSLSRIHSYEQYF.

This clonotype was observed a handful of times. This chain connects TRBV11-1 to TRBJ1-1; 8 nucleotides match TRBD1. The J segment lost 1 base and the V segment lost 1 base, leaving 14 bases of the junction unmatched. Germline V gene lookup returns CDR1 SGHAT and CDR2 FQDESV (reference sequence). The CDR3 loop spans 19 amino acids. DNA of the CDR3: TGTGCCAGCAGCTTAGTCGTGGGCAGGGGGCTAAACACGAACACTGAAGCTTTCTTT. Protein: CASSLVVGRGLNTNTEAFF. Filled out from reference TRBV11-1 and TRBJ1-1, the complete variable domain reads EAEVAQSPRYKITEKSQAVAFWCDPISGHATLYWYRQILGQGPELLVQFQDESVVDDSQLPKDRFSAERLKGVDSTLKIQPAELGDSAMYLCASSLVVGRGLNTNTEAFFGQGTRLTVV.

There are many counts of this clonotype. This chain connects TRBV6-5 to TRBJ2-1; D possibly corresponds to TRBD2 (6 bases). The V gene's germline CDR1 is MNHEY and CDR2 SVGAGI. Trimming took 0 bases from V and 4 from J, leaving 13 bases between them. The CDR3 has 16 amino acids. This CDR3 reads CASSYSSGRMYNEQFF. In nucleotides, the CDR3 is TGTGCCAGCAGTTACTCGAGCGGGCGGATGTACAATGAGCAGTTCTTC.

This clonotype has a count of ten or more. J is TRBJ1-1 and V is TRBV6-1; D is undetermined. The CDR3 is 14 amino acids. V gave up 6 bases and J gave up 1 base, with 12 bases separating them. Germline V gene lookup returns CDR1 MNHNS and CDR2 SASEGT. The CDR3 DNA sequence: TGTGCCAGCAGCCTCACTGCGGGGAACACTGAAGCTTTCTTT. It specifies CASSLTAGNTEAFF.

This clonotype showed up just a few times. The chain combines TRBV2 with TRBJ2-7, with 9 nucleotides matching TRBD1. V dropped 5 bases and J dropped 3; count of bases not matched to a gene: 5. Germline V gene lookup returns CDR1 SNHLY and CDR2 FYNNEI. The CDR3 has 14 residues. The CDR3 sequence: CASSMDRGVYEQYF. CDR3 DNA: TGTGCCAGCAGTATGGACAGGGGCGTCTACGAGCAGTACTTC.

The sample holds a few counts of this clonotype. The rearrangement joins TRBV10-3 to TRBJ2-7, with 7 positions matching TRBD2. With V trimmed by 6 bases and J by 2 bases, 4 bases remained unmatched. Germline V gives CDR1 ENHRY, CDR2 SYGVKD. The CDR3 runs 13 residues. The CDR3 coding sequence is TGTGCCATCAGGAGCGGGACGGCCTACGAGCAGTACGTC. The encoded protein is CAIRSGTAYEQYV.

There are many counts of this clonotype. The genes are TRBV20-1 and TRBJ2-7; the match to TRBD2 covers 11 bases. The J segment lost 6 bases and the V segment lost 6 bases, leaving 10 bases of the junction unmatched. CDR1 DFQATT and CDR2 SNEGSKA come from the germline V gene (reference sequence). The CDR3 loop spans 14 amino acids. The CDR3 spells CSAPRLAGGIEQYF. CDR3 DNA sequence: TGCAGTGCACCCCGGCTAGCGGGAGGAATCGAGCAGTACTTC.